This T cell receptor beta chain was sequenced in a study of blood T cell repertoires in COVID-19. On the study more broadly: Spain, Italy and the United States supplied samples that represented acute and convalescent COVID-19.

The trim removed 0 bases at V and 5 bases at J, leaving 0 bases unmatched. In germline, CDR1 is SGHDN, CDR2 FVKESK. This CDR3 comprises 15 residues. Under the authors' procedure: Reference gene primers were amplified, and this amplification served to estimate nucleated cell counts. The method was immunoSEQ multiplex PCR; TCRdb's version includes in-frame clones alone and lacks a portion of them. That table gives V, J and clone size, and the DNA gave D and trimming. The sample lists tens of thousands of clones; roughly 90% were seen once. The clonotype was recovered from a human donor with active COVID-19. The donor label of this sample is uncertain. Sequenced: peripheral blood. The rearrangement uses TRBV14 and TRBJ2-2, with 10 bases matching TRBD2. CDR3 DNA: TGTGCCAGCAGCCAAGAGGGACTAGCGACCGGGGAGCTGTTTTTT. This encodes CASSQEGLATGELFF. The full variable domain, completed using reference TRBV14 and TRBJ2-2, is EAGVTQFPSHSVIEKGQTVTLRCDPISGHDNLYWYRRVMGKEIKFLLHFVKESKQDESGMPNNRFLAERTGGTYSTLKVQPAELEDSGVYFCASSQEGLATGELFFGEGSRLTVL.